Listed here are 4 T cell receptor beta chains from one sample, sequenced in a study of T cells in localized non-small cell lung cancer (dated by TCRdb to 2018 to 2020). The library was obtained by the immunoSEQ multiplex PCR assay. TCRdb stores this immuneACCESS table with in-frame sequences only. Part of the clones is absent; in the studies checked, under half of the shortfall reflects unresolved V genes, and no reason is known for the rest. The sample includes some 55,000 clones, with over 75% observed a single time. The ten most abundant clones make up just under 20% of the sample. The specimen comprised peripheral blood, sampled before any cancer treatment. These receptors were obtained from a female donor of 60 years or more with stage II squamous cell lung carcinoma.

The CDR3 loop is CASSLGTGEAFF. The CDR3 bases are TGCGCCAGCAGCCTTGGGACAGGTGAAGCTTTCTTT. The chain couples TRBV5-1 to TRBJ1-1, with 8 bases fitting TRBD1. CDR1 is SGHRS, CDR2 YFSETQ, per germline. J was trimmed by 7 bases and V by 4 bases; bases with no gene match: 3. This CDR3 contains 12 residues. The variable domain in full, with the rest retrieved from reference TRBV5-1 and TRBJ1-1, is KAGVTQTPRYLIKTRGQQVTLSCSPISGHRSVSWYQQTPGQGLQFLFEYFSETQRNKGNFPGRFSGRQFSNSRSEMNVSTLELGDSALYLCASSLGTGEAFFGQGTRLTVV.

This chain joins TRBV4-2 and TRBJ2-1; D ambiguous. CDR3 length: 13 amino acids. Germline assignment: CDR1 LGHNA and CDR2 YNFKEQ. V shed 4 bases and J shed 10 bases, with 14 bases lying between them. The CDR3 DNA reads TGTGCCAGCAGCCTCGGATCGGCAGCCGAGCAGTTCTTC. Amino acids: CASSLGSAAEQFF.

This rearrangement joins TRBV6-5 to TRBJ1-1; D perhaps matches TRBD1 (5 bases). This CDR3 comprises 14 residues. The V and J ends lost 8 bases and 5 bases respectively, with 18 bases between them. Per the germline V gene, CDR1 is MNHEY and CDR2 is SVGAGI. The CDR3 protein is CASQPRGAMTEAFF. CDR3 nucleotides: TGTGCCAGCCAACCCCGGGGCGCGATGACTGAAGCTTTCTTT.

V usage is TRBV5-1 and J usage is TRBJ2-1; 9 bases agree with TRBD2. The CDR3 sequence is 13 residues long. The V gene's germline CDR1 is SGHRS and CDR2 YFSETQ. V shed 3 bases and J 8 bases; nucleotides not matched to a gene: 3. CDR3 loop: CASSSGLAYEQFF. DNA for the CDR3: TGCGCCAGCAGCTCGGGACTAGCCTATGAGCAGTTCTTC.